This section outlines one TCR beta chain sequence together with its context. The clone's antigen remains unknown. Base qualities were left out, and no much larger clone turns up one base away. The cohort consisted of hundreds of healthy bone marrow donors. All cohort members were sampled while nominally healthy, although unrecorded immune exposures were likely present. The donor was CMV seropositive and was included in the group of 300 or so seropositive cohort members. A peripheral blood sample was collected from each donor, and TCR beta sequencing was performed on peripheral blood mononuclear cells. The Qiagen DNeasy Blood Extraction Kit was used to extract genomic DNA from the blood cell samples. The germline V gene sets CDR1 to SGHRS and CDR2 to YFSETQ. V and J lose 0 bases and 2 bases, and a span of 19 bases separates them. The CDR3 goes from the cysteine to the phenylalanine over 18 residues. CDR3 DNA only is kept here, 54 bases in frame from base 1.

The receptor library was made with the immunoSEQ multiplex PCR assay. For the multiplex PCR, a mixture combining 60 forward primers for TCR Vbeta segments and 13 reverse primers for TCR Jbeta segments was used. The CDR3 region of rearranged TCR beta genes was amplified from genomic DNA with a multiplex PCR assay. The Illumina HiSeq System was used to sequence the amplified TCR beta libraries as 87-base-pair reads. From the authors' description of their analysis: A later analysis tallied tens of millions of unique TCR beta chains across the 550 to 850 repertoires, and approximately 11 million of those chains were shared by two or more donors. To remove PCR and sequencing errors, raw reads were error-corrected and collapsed into unique sequences using a nearest-neighbor algorithm that merged closely related sequences. CDR3 sequences were aligned to IMGT reference sequences to assign V, D and J gene segments. For a sequence to be retained, a match of at least six nucleotides was required to both a V gene segment and a J gene segment. Rearrangements were classified as productive when the CDR3 lacked stop codons and remained in frame with V and J, and all other rearrangements were classified as non-productive. CDR3 was defined according to IMGT convention as the region running from the second conserved V-encoded cysteine to the conserved J-encoded phenylalanine. The earlier analysis of more than 450 of the donors excluded sequences that lacked an unambiguous match to a single V gene segment. An earlier analysis of fewer than 650 of the donors classified V segments as functional when productive rearrangements were above 56.7% and as segregating when the standard deviation between donors was above 5%. To diagnose cytomegalovirus status from the catalog of TCR beta chain sequences, a statistical classification framework was built. A later analysis assigned V and J genes by comparing TCR nucleotide sequences with IMGT/GENE-DB human TR gene sequences. The TCRdist pipeline was used in a later analysis to assign CDR3 sequences and most-parsimonious VDJ recombination scenarios. In a later analysis, every TCR beta chain was defined by the combination of its CDR3 amino acid sequence and its V-gene family, and reads without a unique V-gene family were dropped. In a later analysis, around 650 highly shared, low-generation-probability nucleotide sequences were removed to address suspected cross-contamination and a sequencing artifact. In a later analysis, a clonal expansion index for each public chain was calculated from normalized within-repertoire ranks of inferred template counts. In a later analysis, generation probabilities were computed using a VDJ recombination model fitted to out-of-frame rearrangements, and the results were checked against IGoR. In a later analysis, TCR-TCR, TCR-HLA and TCR-CMV co-occurrence was scored with hypergeometric tests, and a repertoire-size bias correction was applied to TCR pairs. A later analysis estimated false discovery rates by permuting HLA or CMV assignments 20 times. In a later analysis, co-occurring TCRs were grouped using DBSCAN, with TCRdist sequence similarity added in when clustering inside HLA-allele-positive subsets. Repertoires with fewer than 30,000 or more than 120,000 public chains, plus five repertoires with anomalous nucleotide sharing, were excluded from co-occurrence clustering. TCRdb took over this immuneACCESS table, retaining in-frame rearrangements with V and J assigned. Such tables are incomplete; in checked studies, under half of the missing clones stem from an unresolved V gene, and the remainder is unexplained. V and J calls and clone size are given by that table; D and trimming were obtained from the DNA. Here the sample has around 200,000 clones; around four fifths occur a single time. The ten biggest clones cover about 4% of the sample.

These data are taken from a study of cytomegalovirus exposure and HLA in healthy donors (dated by TCRdb to the late 2010s). Background on the whole study: An earlier analysis of approximately 640 of the donors reported roughly 300 Gb of sequence data and approximately 110 million unique TCR beta sequences from roughly 200 million T cells. Roughly 310 gigabases of sequencing data and 70 million to 85 million unique TCR sequences were included in an early release covering several hundred HLA-typed donors. Of the 350 to 450 genotyped donors, approximately 80% were placed in the genetic ancestry cluster associated with self-reported Caucasian donors. The study was designed to test whether signatures of past pathogen exposure could be identified by cataloging public T cell receptors. The study used immunosequencing to profile the T cell repertoires of 600 to 850 subjects and linked those repertoires to cytomegalovirus serostatus. Besides the first cohort of roughly 660 subjects, a separate validation cohort made up of 120 different subjects was used. High-throughput TCR immunosequencing, statistical association of individual TCRs with disease status, and machine learning were combined to predict cytomegalovirus infection status. A later analysis re-examined previously published TCR beta repertoires from 500 to 700 donors and added high-resolution HLA genotyping to investigate patterns of TCR occurrence. The later analysis used no new phenotypic data to find candidate immune exposures, relying instead on TCR beta sequences and their occurrence across donors. An earlier analysis of roughly 600 of the donors used high-throughput TCR beta sequencing to judge whether each TCR beta V gene segment behaved as functional or pseudogenic. Donor age, sex, ethnicity and CMV serostatus were compiled alongside the repertoire data. A later genetic analysis took genome-wide SNP genotypes for about 55% of the 666 donors and used that subset as a discovery cohort. Every repertoire in the discovery cohort had been generated on one and the same sequencing platform. Class I and class II HLA loci were covered by the typing at four-digit resolution. The number of donors typed differed by locus, with about 629-640 for A, B, C, DRB1 and DQB1, roughly 550 for DQA1, 606 for DPA1, and some 470 for DPB1. About five DR-DQ haplotypes were treated as single units for association and clustering because of strong linkage in the cohort. Among about 390 genotyped donors of the cohort, an average of roughly 240,000 unique TCR beta nucleotide sequences were sequenced per donor, around 20% of them non-productive. The paper as a whole reports these results and caveats: Specific HLA alleles were associated with over 15,000 TCR beta sequences at a false discovery rate of 0.05 in a later analysis. A later analysis found that most CMV-associated TCR beta chains appeared HLA-restricted, with HLA associations seemingly driven largely by CMV exposure. A few of the identified cytomegalovirus-associated TCR beta chains were confirmed in vitro to be specific for cytomegalovirus antigens. Some IMGT-functional V segments, including TRBV6-2 and TRBV6-3, could not be told apart with the 87-base-pair reads, so those segments were excluded. The authors suggested that the approach could potentially be generalized to other disease states and immunological phenotypes. Because HLA typing was missing for some donors at each locus, association tests included only the typed subset. In a later analysis, the rate of TCR association differed among HLA loci, with DRB1 alleles having the most associated TCRs and HLA-C alleles having the fewest. In an earlier analysis of approximately 600 of the donors, most TCR beta V segments were observed in productive rearrangements about 87% or about 30% of the time, broadly matching IMGT annotations. A later genetic analysis associated a missense DCLRE1C variant with V-gene and J-gene trimming of TCR beta chains, and an independent cohort replicated the association. Most TCR sequences were observed very rarely across donors, whereas some public TCRs were present in many individuals. When HLA alleles, especially DR and DQ, strongly co-occurred, TCR associations were difficult to assign to individual alleles. A later analysis found that HLA-associated TCR beta chains were more clonally expanded and had lower generation probabilities than equally common non-associated chains. The classifier was reported to diagnose cytomegalovirus status with high specificity and sensitivity in both the original cohort and the validation cohort. A total of about 180 TCR beta chains were listed by the study as associated with cytomegalovirus. Several of the top co-occurrence clusters appeared to be linked to parvovirus B19, influenza, CMV and Epstein-Barr virus, according to a later analysis. Immune exposure information for the cohort was limited to CMV serostatus. Roughly uniform sequencing depth across donors was assumed in presence/absence analyses, although this assumption may not hold. A cluster of highly shared sequence variants was judged likely to be a technical artifact of the sequencing pipeline. In a later genetic analysis, fewer N-insertions in productive TCRs were reported among donors in an Asian-associated ancestry cluster than the roughly 700-donor mean. Over 15 rarely observed V segments, including chromosome 9 orphons, were excluded from the earlier analysis of some 590 of the donors because counts were too low. Only TCR beta chains were sequenced in this cohort, and the absence of alpha or paired-chain data limited detectable features. A further reported finding was that TCR beta sequences accurately predicted the HLA-A and HLA-B alleles for most subjects in the first cohort. Linkage disequilibrium might explain the correlated functional status among segregating V segments, but an unknown experimental factor could not be excluded.

The V and J genes are TRBV5-1 and TRBJ2-3, and the D gene may be TRBD2, 7 bases matching. The specimen sequenced was PBMCs. The TCR sequence derives from a woman aged 60-75 years in good health and CMV-seropositive. In nucleotides, the sequence is TGCGCCAGCAGCTTGGGGATCGGCGGGGGCGACCACACAGATACGCAGTATTTT. It codes for CASSLGIGGGDHTDTQYF. This CDR3, with the reference TRBV5-1 and TRBJ2-3 proteins standing in past its ends, gives the full variable domain KAGVTQTPRYLIKTRGQQVTLSCSPISGHRSVSWYQQTPGQGLQFLFEYFSETQRNKGNFPGRFSGRQFSNSRSEMNVSTLELGDSALYLCASSLGIGGGDHTDTQYFGPGTRLTVL.